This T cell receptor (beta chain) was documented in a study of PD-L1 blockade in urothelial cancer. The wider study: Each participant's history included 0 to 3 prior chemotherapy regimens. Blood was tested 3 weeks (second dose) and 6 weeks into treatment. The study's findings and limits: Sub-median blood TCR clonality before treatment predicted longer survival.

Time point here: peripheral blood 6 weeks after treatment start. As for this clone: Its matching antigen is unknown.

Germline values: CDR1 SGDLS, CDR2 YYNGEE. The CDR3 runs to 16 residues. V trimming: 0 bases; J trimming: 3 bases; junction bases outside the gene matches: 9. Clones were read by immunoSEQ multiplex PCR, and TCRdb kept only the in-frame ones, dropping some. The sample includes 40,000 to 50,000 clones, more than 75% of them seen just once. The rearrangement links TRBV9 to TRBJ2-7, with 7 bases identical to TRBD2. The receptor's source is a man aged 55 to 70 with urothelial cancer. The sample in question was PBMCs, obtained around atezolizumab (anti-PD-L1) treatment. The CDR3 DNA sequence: TGTGCCAGCAGCGTAGGGGGAGGGGTCGGAGGCTACGAGCAGTACTTC. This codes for CASSVGGGVGGYEQYF.